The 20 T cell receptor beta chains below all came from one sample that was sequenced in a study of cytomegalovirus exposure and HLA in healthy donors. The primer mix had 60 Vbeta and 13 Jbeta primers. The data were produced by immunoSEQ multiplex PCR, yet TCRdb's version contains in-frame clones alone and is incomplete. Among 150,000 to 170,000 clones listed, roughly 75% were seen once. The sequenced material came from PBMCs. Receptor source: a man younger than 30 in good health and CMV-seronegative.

The CDR3 DNA is TGTGCAAGTCGCCCACGCGACAGGGAAACCTACAATGAGCAGTTCTTC. Translating gives CASRPRDRETYNEQFF. This chain connects TRBV12-2 to TRBJ2-1; the listed D gene, TRBD1, was not tested against the DNA. TRBV12-2 constitutes a pseudogene. The CDR3 is 16 amino acids.

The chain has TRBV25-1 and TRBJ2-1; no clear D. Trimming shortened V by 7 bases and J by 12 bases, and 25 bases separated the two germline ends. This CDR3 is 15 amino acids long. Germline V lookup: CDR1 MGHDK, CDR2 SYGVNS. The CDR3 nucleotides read TGTGCCAGCACTGGTTCTACGGGTACGACTCGGAGGCAGTTCTTC. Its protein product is CASTGSTGTTRRQFF.

The CDR3 DNA reads TGTGCCAGCAGCTCCTCCCCTTCCCGGGACGAGCAGTACTTC. It codes for CASSSSPSRDEQYF. The chain couples TRBV7-9 to TRBJ2-7; D is ambiguous. Trimming removed 4 bases from V and 5 bases from J, with 15 bases in between. Germline V CDR1 and CDR2: SEHNR, FQNEAQ (reference sequence). The CDR3 extends over 14 amino acids.

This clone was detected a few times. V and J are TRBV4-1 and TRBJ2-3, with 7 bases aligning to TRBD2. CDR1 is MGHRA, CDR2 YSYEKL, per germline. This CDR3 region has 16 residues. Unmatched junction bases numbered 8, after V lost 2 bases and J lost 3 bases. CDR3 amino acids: CASSQLLAARTDTQYF. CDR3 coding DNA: TGCGCCAGCAGCCAACTCCTAGCGGCACGGACAGATACGCAGTATTTT.

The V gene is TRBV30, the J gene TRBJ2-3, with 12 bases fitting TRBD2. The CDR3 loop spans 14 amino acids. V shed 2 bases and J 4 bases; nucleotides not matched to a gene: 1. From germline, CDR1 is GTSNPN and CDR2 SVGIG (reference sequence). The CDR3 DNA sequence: TGTGCCTGGAGTACTAGCGGGAGGTCAGATACGCAGTATTTT. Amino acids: CAWSTSGRSDTQYF.

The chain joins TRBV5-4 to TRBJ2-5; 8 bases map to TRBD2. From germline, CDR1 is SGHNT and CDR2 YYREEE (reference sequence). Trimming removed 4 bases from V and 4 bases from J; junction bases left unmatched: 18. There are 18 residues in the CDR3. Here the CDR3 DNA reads TGTGCCAGCAGCCCAGGCCCCCTAGCGGGTCCGCCCCGAGAGACCCAGTACTTC. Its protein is CASSPGPLAGPPRETQYF.

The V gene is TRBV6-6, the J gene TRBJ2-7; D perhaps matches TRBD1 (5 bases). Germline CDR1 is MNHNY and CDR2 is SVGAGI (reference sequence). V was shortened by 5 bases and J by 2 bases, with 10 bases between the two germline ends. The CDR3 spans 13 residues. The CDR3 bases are TGTGCCAGCAGTAAGACAGAGGCCTACGAGCAGTACTTC. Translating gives CASSKTEAYEQYF.

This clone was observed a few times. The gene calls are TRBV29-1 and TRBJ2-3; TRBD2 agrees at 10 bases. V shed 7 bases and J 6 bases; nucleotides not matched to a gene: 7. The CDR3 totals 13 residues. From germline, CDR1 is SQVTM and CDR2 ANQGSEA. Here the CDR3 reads CSAPTAGGDTQYF. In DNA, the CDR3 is TGCAGCGCACCGACAGCGGGAGGGGATACGCAGTATTTT.

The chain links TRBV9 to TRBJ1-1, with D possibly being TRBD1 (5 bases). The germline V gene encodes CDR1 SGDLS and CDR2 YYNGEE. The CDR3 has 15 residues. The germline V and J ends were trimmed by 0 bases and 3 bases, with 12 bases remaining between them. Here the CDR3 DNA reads TGTGCCAGCAGCGTAGGGCAGGGTTTGGACACTGAAGCTTTCTTT. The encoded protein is CASSVGQGLDTEAFF.

The CDR3 reads CASSPGSTFTIYGYTF. The CDR3 DNA reads as TGTGCCAGCAGCCCGGGAAGTACATTTACGATTTATGGCTACACCTTC. The genes are TRBV9 and TRBJ1-2; D gene ambiguous. Germline CDR1 reads SGDLS; CDR2 reads YYNGEE. The CDR3 is 16 amino acids. The ends were cut back, 4 bases at V and 5 bases at J, with 21 bases in the middle.

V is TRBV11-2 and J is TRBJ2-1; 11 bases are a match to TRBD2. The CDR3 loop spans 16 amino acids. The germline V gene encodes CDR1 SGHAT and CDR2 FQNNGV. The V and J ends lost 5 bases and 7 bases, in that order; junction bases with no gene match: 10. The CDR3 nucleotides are TGTGCCAGCAGCCCTTTAGCGGGAGGGCCCTTGAATGAGCAGTTCTTC. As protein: CASSPLAGGPLNEQFF.

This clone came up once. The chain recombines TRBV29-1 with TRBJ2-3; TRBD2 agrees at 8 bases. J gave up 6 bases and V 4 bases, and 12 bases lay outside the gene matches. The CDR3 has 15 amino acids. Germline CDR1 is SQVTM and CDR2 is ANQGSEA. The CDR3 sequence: CSVAALGGARDTQYF. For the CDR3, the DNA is TGCAGCGTTGCCGCCCTCGGGGGGGCGCGCGATACGCAGTATTTT.

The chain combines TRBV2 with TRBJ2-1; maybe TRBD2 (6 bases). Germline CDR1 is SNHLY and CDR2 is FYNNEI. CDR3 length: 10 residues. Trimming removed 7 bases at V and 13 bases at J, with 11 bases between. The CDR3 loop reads CASKGLSQFF. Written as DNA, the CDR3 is TGTGCCAGCAAAGGACTATCCCAGTTCTTC.

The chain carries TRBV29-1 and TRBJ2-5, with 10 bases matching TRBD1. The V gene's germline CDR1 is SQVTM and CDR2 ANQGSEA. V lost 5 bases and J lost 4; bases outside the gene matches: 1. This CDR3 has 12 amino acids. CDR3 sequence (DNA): TGCAGCGTTCGGGACAGGGGAGAGACCCAGTACTTC. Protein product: CSVRDRGETQYF.

CDR3 in DNA: TGTGCCAGCAGTGTCGGGACAGGGGGCACCTACGAGCAGTACTTC. The encoded protein is CASSVGTGGTYEQYF. The rearrangement joins TRBV2 to TRBJ2-7, with 12 bases aligning to TRBD1. The CDR3 spans 15 residues. The V and J ends lost 4 bases and 2 bases, in that order; junction bases with no gene match: 3. Germline-derived CDR1 and CDR2 are SNHLY and FYNNEI.

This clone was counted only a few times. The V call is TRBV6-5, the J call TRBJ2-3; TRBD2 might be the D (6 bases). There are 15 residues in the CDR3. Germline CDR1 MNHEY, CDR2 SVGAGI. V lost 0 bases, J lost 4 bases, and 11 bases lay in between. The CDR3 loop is CASSYSPEGPDTQYF. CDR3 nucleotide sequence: TGTGCCAGCAGTTACTCCCCGGAGGGCCCAGATACGCAGTATTTT.

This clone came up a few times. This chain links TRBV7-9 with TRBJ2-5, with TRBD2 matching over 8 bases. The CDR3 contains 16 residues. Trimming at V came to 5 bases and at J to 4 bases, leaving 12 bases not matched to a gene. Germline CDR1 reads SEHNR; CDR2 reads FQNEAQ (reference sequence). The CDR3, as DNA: TGTGCCAGCAGCCCCCGGGAGGGTCCTCCCCCAGAGACCCAGTACTTC. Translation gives CASSPREGPPPETQYF.

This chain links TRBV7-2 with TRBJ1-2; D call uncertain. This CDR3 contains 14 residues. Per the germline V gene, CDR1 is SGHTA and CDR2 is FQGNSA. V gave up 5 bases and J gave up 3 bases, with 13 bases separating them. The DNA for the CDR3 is TGTGCCAGCAGCCCCAACCCGGAGTACTATGGCTACACCTTC. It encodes CASSPNPEYYGYTF.

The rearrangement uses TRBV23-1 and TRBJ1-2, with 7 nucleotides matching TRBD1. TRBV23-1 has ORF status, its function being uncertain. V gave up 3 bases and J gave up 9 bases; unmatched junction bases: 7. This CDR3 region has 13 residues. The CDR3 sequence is CASSQPRGRSYTF. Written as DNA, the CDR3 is TGCGCCAGCAGTCAGCCAAGGGGGCGTAGCTACACCTTC.

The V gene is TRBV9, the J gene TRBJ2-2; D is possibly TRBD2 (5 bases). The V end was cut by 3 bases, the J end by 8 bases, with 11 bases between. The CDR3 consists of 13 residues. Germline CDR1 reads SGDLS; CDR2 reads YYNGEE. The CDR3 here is CASSADSWGELFF. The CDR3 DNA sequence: TGTGCCAGCAGCGCGGACTCGTGGGGGGAGCTGTTTTTT.